Below are 8 T cell receptor beta chains sequenced from a single sample in a study of OX40 agonist ivuxolimab in advanced cancers. Sequenced by immunoSEQ multiplex PCR; TCRdb stores in-frame clones only, minus some. The table shows roughly 44,000 clones, with around 86% occurring only once. The sample in question was CD4+ or CD8+ T cells sorted from blood, obtained in a trial of the OX40 agonist ivuxolimab. These TCRs come from an adult with an advanced solid tumor such as melanoma, head and neck, liver or kidney cancer.

This chain links TRBV7-8 with TRBJ1-1; unclear D gene. The germline V gene has CDR1 SGHVS and CDR2 FQNEAQ. Trimming removed 5 bases at V and 3 bases at J, with 19 bases between. CDR3 length equals 16 residues. CDR3 coding DNA: TGTGCCAGCAGCACGGGCGGAGAGGGTACAGACACTGAAGCTTTCTTT. Its translation: CASSTGGEGTDTEAFF. Variable domain in full (rest from reference TRBV7-8 and TRBJ1-1): GAGVSQSPRYKVAKRGQDVALRCDPISGHVSLFWYQQALGQGPEFLTYFQNEAQLDKSGLPSDRFFAERPEGSVSTLKIQRTQQEDSAVYLCASSTGGEGTDTEAFFGQGTRLTVV.

The genes are TRBV10-1 and TRBJ1-4; D is ambiguous. The CDR3 runs to 14 residues. V dropped 7 bases and J dropped 7 bases, with 16 bases sitting between them. In germline, CDR1 is WNHNN, CDR2 SYGVQD (reference sequence). The CDR3 sequence is CASMWQCTPEKLFF. In DNA form, the CDR3 reads TGCGCCAGCATGTGGCAGTGCACGCCTGAAAAACTGTTTTTT.

The chain is built from TRBV6-5 and TRBJ2-3; either TRBD1 or TRBD2 may supply D (5 bases each). Germline CDR1 reads MNHEY; CDR2 reads SVGAGI. V was cut by 7 bases and J by 2 bases, with 7 bases left in between. The CDR3 runs to 12 residues. The CDR3 is CASTGTTDTQYF. Here the CDR3 DNA reads TGTGCCAGCACCGGGACCACAGATACGCAGTATTTT.

This sequence joins TRBV27 and TRBJ2-1, with D tentatively TRBD2 (6 bases). The V and J ends lost 5 bases and 8 bases respectively, with 16 bases between them. The CDR3 sequence is 14 residues long. CDR1 and CDR2 (germline): MNHEY, SMNVEV (reference sequence). This CDR3 reads CASSILNGGHEQFF. CDR3 bases: TGTGCCAGCAGTATCCTAAACGGGGGTCATGAGCAGTTCTTC.

The chain has TRBV4-3 and TRBJ2-3; D is perhaps TRBD1 (5 bases). There are 15 residues in the CDR3. Germline CDR1 and CDR2: LGHNA and YSLEER. With 1 base removed from V and 6 bases from J, the gap between germline ends came to 14 bases. CDR3 sequence: CASSQGGEVGDTQYF. CDR3 nucleotides: TGCGCCAGCAGCCAAGGGGGCGAGGTGGGGGATACGCAGTATTTT.

DNA of the CDR3: TGTGCCAGCAGCCTTCACATCGTCTATGGCTACACCTTC. Its protein is CASSLHIVYGYTF. V gene TRBV7-3 combines with J gene TRBJ1-2; no firm D call. The CDR3 extends over 13 amino acids. Trimming shortened V by 5 bases and J by 4 bases, and 11 bases separated the two germline ends. The germline CDR1 and CDR2 sequences are SGHTA and FQGTGA.

This chain connects TRBV25-1 to TRBJ2-7, with D possibly TRBD2 on 6 matching bases. Trimming pared 2 bases from V and 6 bases from J, leaving 17 bases between. The CDR3 has 15 amino acids. Germline CDR1 reads MGHDK; CDR2 reads SYGVNS. The CDR3 bases are TGTGCCAGCAGTGAAACTTTCAGGGAGGTAGGCGAGCAGTACTTC. It yields the protein CASSETFREVGEQYF.

This chain joins TRBV27 and TRBJ2-7, with 7 bases matching TRBD1. Germline lookup yields CDR1 MNHEY and CDR2 SMNVEV (reference sequence). The CDR3 consists of 16 residues. V was clipped by 6 bases and J by 3 bases; unmatched bases: 14. The CDR3 sequence is CASSLIPPGQIYEQYF. CDR3 in DNA: TGTGCCAGCAGCCTCATACCTCCGGGACAGATCTACGAGCAGTACTTC.